The rows below give T cell receptor beta chains drawn from one sample of a study of glioma-infiltrating T cells after dendritic cell vaccination. Sequenced by immunoSEQ multiplex PCR; TCRdb stores in-frame clones only, minus some. This sample has roughly 80,000 clones, with roughly 90% found just once. This specimen consisted of blood, obtained before dendritic cell vaccination. The receptors here all came from a human donor with glioblastoma. Both conserved end residues are part of each CDR3. Fields, in order: V gene, clone size, J gene, D gene, CDR3 protein, CDR3 DNA. D genes are given only for firm matches. Only part of the rows carry a size: once, few, many, or a class if the clone is expanded.

TRBV27	.	TRBJ2-7	TRBD2	CASSLFRTSGSHEQYF	TGTGCCAGCAGTTTATTCAGGACTAGCGGGAGTCACGAGCAGTACTTC
TRBV6-5	.	TRBJ1-2	.	CASSPEAAMGYTF	TGTGCCAGCAGCCCGGAGGCGGCTATGGGCTACACCTTC
TRBV6-1	.	TRBJ2-7	TRBD1	CASSEYPGQGAYEQYF	TGTGCCAGCAGTGAGTATCCGGGACAGGGGGCGTACGAGCAGTACTTC
TRBV7-3	.	TRBJ2-1	TRBD2	CASSLTTSGPNEQFF	TGTGCCAGCAGCTTAACGACTAGCGGGCCCAATGAGCAGTTCTTC
TRBV19	.	TRBJ1-1	.	CASSTQGGMNTEAFF	TGTGCCAGTAGTACCCAGGGAGGGATGAACACTGAAGCTTTCTTT
TRBV30	.	TRBJ2-5	.	CAWSFRISETQYF	TGTGCCTGGAGTTTCAGGATTTCTGAGACCCAGTACTTC
TRBV6-5	.	TRBJ2-2	.	CASSDSMNTGELFF	TGTGCCAGCAGCGACTCGATGAACACCGGGGAGCTGTTTTTT
TRBV7-3	.	TRBJ2-3	TRBD2	CASSPTGGQADTQYF	TGTGCCAGCAGCCCAACGGGGGGGCAAGCAGATACGCAGTATTTT
TRBV19	.	TRBJ2-7	TRBD2	CASSGGSPYEQYF	TGTGCCAGTAGTGGCGGGAGTCCCTACGAGCAGTACTTC
TRBV10-3	.	TRBJ2-7	.	CAIWSGQPYEQYF	TGTGCCATCTGGAGCGGTCAACCCTACGAGCAGTACTTC
TRBV4-2	.	TRBJ1-6	.	CASSQGTYSAANSPLHF	TGTGCCAGCAGCCAAGGGACATATTCCGCGGCGAATTCACCCCTCCACTTT
TRBV6-1	.	TRBJ1-5	TRBD1	CASKTTGQTNQPQHF	TGTGCCAGCAAAACTACGGGACAGACTAATCAGCCCCAGCATTTT
TRBV30	.	TRBJ2-7	.	CAWSVTGYEQYF	TGTGCCTGGAGTGTCACTGGCTACGAGCAGTACTTC
TRBV5-1	once	TRBJ2-3	TRBD2	CASSWGTSGSPDTQYF	TGCGCCAGCAGCTGGGGGACTAGCGGGAGCCCAGATACGCAGTATTTT
TRBV5-6	.	TRBJ2-4	.	CASSLGWAGSQNIQYF	TGTGCCAGCAGCCTGGGGTGGGCTGGCTCACAAAACATTCAGTACTTC
TRBV6-1	.	TRBJ1-1	.	CASWGDTEAFF	TGTGCCAGCTGGGGGGACACTGAAGCTTTCTTT
TRBV29-1	.	TRBJ1-2	.	CSANFEDSSGYTF	TGCAGCGCCAACTTCGAGGATTCGAGCGGCTACACCTTC
TRBV6-4	.	TRBJ2-1	TRBD2	CASSDSGGGASYNEQFF	TGTGCCAGCAGTGACTCGGGCGGGGGGGCCTCCTACAATGAGCAGTTCTTC
TRBV2	.	TRBJ2-3	TRBD2	CASKGLHTDTQYF	TGTGCCAGCAAGGGACTACACACAGATACGCAGTATTTT
TRBV5-6	.	TRBJ2-7	.	CASSWGEEQYF	TGTGCCAGCAGCTGGGGGGAGGAGCAGTACTTC
TRBV5-1	.	TRBJ1-5	TRBD1	CASSFGTASNQPQHF	TGCGCCAGCAGCTTCGGGACAGCTAGCAATCAGCCCCAGCATTTT
TRBV6-5	.	TRBJ2-7	.	CASSPSQGGYEQYF	TGTGCCAGCAGCCCGTCCCAGGGGGGATACGAGCAGTACTTC
TRBV9	.	TRBJ2-1	.	CASSPRPAAMSYNEQFF	TGTGCCAGCAGCCCTCGGCCGGCAGCGATGTCCTACAATGAGCAGTTCTTC
TRBV6-4	.	TRBJ1-5	.	CANPHQREGKGQPQHF	TGTGCCAACCCTCACCAACGGGAGGGGAAGGGGCAGCCCCAGCATTTT
TRBV2	once	TRBJ1-1	.	CASSVRGNTEAFF	TGTGCCAGCAGTGTAAGGGGGAACACTGAAGCTTTCTTT
TRBV11-2	.	TRBJ1-1	TRBD1	CASSPGQGNTEAFF	TGTGCCAGCAGCCCCGGACAGGGTAACACTGAAGCTTTCTTT
TRBV9	.	TRBJ2-2	.	CASSLTGQTNTGELFF	TGTGCCAGCAGCTTAACCGGACAAACGAACACCGGGGAGCTGTTTTTT
TRBV9	.	TRBJ2-6	.	CASSVGGESVLTF	TGTGCCAGCAGCGTAGGGGGGGAGAGCGTCCTGACTTTC
TRBV7-8	.	TRBJ2-4	TRBD2	CASSSPASGGLAKNIQYF	TGTGCCAGCAGCTCCCCTGCTAGCGGGGGTCTAGCCAAAAACATTCAGTACTTC
TRBV6-6	.	TRBJ1-2	.	CASTSGWGLSGGYTF	TGTGCCAGCACCTCAGGGTGGGGGCTTTCGGGGGGCTACACCTTC
TRBV30	.	TRBJ1-5	TRBD1	CAWSVQGGLSNQPQHF	TGTGCCTGGAGTGTCCAGGGGGGCCTGAGCAATCAGCCCCAGCATTTT
TRBV30	.	TRBJ1-2	TRBD1	CAWSVGQGSYGYTF	TGTGCCTGGAGTGTAGGACAGGGGAGCTATGGCTACACCTTC
TRBV7-6	.	TRBJ2-1	TRBD2	CASSLATSGSKNEQFF	TGTGCCAGCAGCTTAGCGACTAGCGGGAGTAAAAATGAGCAGTTCTTC
TRBV9	.	TRBJ1-3	.	CASSVDAGGNTIYF	TGTGCCAGCAGCGTAGACGCGGGAGGAAACACCATATATTTT
TRBV21-1	.	TRBJ2-5	.	CASSMTSGQQETQYF	TGTGCCAGCAGCATGACTAGCGGACAGCAAGAGACCCAGTACTTC
TRBV4-2	.	TRBJ2-1	TRBD2	CASSRATGEGEREQFF	TGTGCCAGCAGCCGAGCCACGGGGGAGGGCGAAAGGGAGCAGTTCTTC
TRBV5-1	.	TRBJ2-5	TRBD1	CASSSGGTGGLLTLRETQYF	TGCGCCAGCAGCTCAGGCGGGACAGGGGGCCTTCTGACCCTACGAGAGACCCAGTACTTC
TRBV30	once	TRBJ1-5	TRBD1	CAWSVGQGGQPQHF	TGTGCCTGGAGTGTAGGGCAGGGGGGTCAGCCCCAGCATTTT
TRBV6-1	.	TRBJ1-1	.	CASSEIREAFF	TGTGCCAGCAGTGAAATCCGGGAAGCTTTCTTT
TRBV27	.	TRBJ2-2	TRBD1	CASRDPGQGHTGELFF	TGTGCCAGCAGGGACCCAGGACAGGGGCACACCGGGGAGCTGTTTTTT
TRBV7-9	.	TRBJ2-3	TRBD1	CASTLGTGAGDTQYF	TGTGCCAGCACCCTGGGGACAGGGGCCGGCGATACGCAGTATTTT
TRBV30	.	TRBJ1-1	.	CAWSVLRGMNTEAFF	TGTGCCTGGAGTGTACTGCGGGGCATGAACACTGAAGCTTTCTTT
TRBV6-5	.	TRBJ1-2	.	CASSYSAGLGYGYTF	TGTGCCAGCAGTTACTCGGCAGGGTTGGGCTATGGCTACACCTTC
TRBV29-1	.	TRBJ2-3	.	CSVGEGVRTTDTQYF	TGCAGCGTTGGTGAGGGAGTGAGAACTACAGATACGCAGTATTTT
TRBV5-4	.	TRBJ2-3	TRBD1	CASSLVQGSTQYF	TGTGCCAGCAGCTTGGTACAGGGGAGCACGCAGTATTTT
TRBV7-3	once	TRBJ2-5	.	CASSLTIQETQYF	TGTGCCAGCAGCTTAACTATACAAGAGACCCAGTACTTC
TRBV7-2	.	TRBJ2-7	TRBD1	CASSLIGTASSYEQYF	TGTGCCAGCAGCTTAATTGGGACAGCAAGCTCCTACGAGCAGTACTTC
TRBV19	.	TRBJ2-5	TRBD2	CASSMFGLAMGETQYF	TGTGCCAGTAGTATGTTTGGACTAGCGATGGGAGAGACCCAGTACTTC
TRBV30	.	TRBJ1-2	.	CAWSVLAGGGGYTF	TGTGCCTGGAGTGTACTGGCGGGGGGAGGTGGCTACACCTTC